A few counts support the clone carrying this TCR beta chain. As yet, its antigen is unknown. This sample stems from a study of T cell repertoires in cytomegalovirus infection. About the study: Matching HLA type and CMV infection were both indicated by public TCR beta signatures. Whole-study results and caveats: Summed frequency of public TCR beta families distinguished CMV carriers with the relevant HLA.

TCRdb redid the calling of the reads with MiXCR, one entry per CDR3 protein. The repertoire holds about 340,000 distinct CDR3 sequences, about 28% seen once, with roughly 20% in the top ten. The germline V and J ends were trimmed by 2 bases and 2 bases, with 7 bases remaining between them. This CDR3 is 14 amino acids long. Germline lookup yields CDR1 SEHNR and CDR2 FQNEAQ (reference sequence). The V gene is TRBV7-9, the J gene TRBJ1-5; D remains ambiguous. The sequence came from a human donor in good health (CMV status not recorded). Some clones in this sample may be carry-over from other donors' samples. The sample was cultured PBMCs, taken from culture after CMV antigen stimulation. DNA of the CDR3: TGTGCCAGCAGCTTATTTGGGGGCAATCAGCCCCAGCATTTT. Protein sequence: CASSLFGGNQPQHF.